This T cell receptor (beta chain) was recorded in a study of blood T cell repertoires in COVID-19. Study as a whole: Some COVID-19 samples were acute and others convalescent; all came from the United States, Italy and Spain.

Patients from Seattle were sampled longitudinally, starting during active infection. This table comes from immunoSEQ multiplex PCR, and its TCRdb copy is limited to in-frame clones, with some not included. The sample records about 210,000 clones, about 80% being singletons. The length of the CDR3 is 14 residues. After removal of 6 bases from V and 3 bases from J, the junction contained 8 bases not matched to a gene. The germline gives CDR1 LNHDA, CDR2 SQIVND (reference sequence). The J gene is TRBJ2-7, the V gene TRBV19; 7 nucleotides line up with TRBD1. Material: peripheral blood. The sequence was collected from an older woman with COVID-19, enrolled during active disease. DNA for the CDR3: TGTGCCAGTAGCCTCACAGGGGATATCTACGAGCAGTACTTC. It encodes CASSLTGDIYEQYF.